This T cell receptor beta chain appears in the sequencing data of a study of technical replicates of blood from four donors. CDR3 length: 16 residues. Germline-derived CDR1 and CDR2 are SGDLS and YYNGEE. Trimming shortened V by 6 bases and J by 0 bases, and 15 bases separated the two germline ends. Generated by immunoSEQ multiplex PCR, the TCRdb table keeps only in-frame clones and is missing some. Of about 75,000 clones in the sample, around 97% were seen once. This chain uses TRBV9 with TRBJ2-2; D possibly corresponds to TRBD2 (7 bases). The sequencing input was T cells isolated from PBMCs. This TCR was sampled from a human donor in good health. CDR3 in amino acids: CASNRGGGANTGELFF. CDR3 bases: TGTGCCAGCAACCGAGGGGGAGGGGCGAACACCGGGGAGCTGTTTTTT. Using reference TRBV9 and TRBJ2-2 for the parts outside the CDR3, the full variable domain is DSGVTQTPKHLITATGQRVTLRCSPRSGDLSVYWYQQSLDQGLQFLIQYYNGEERAKGNILERFSAQQFPDLHSELNLSSLELGDSALYFCASNRGGGANTGELFFGEGSRLTVL.